Here is one T cell receptor beta chain with its context. Its antigen is still unknown. This entry comes from a study of T cells in Graves' hyperthyroidism and ophthalmopathy. The ends were cut back, 5 bases at V and 8 bases at J, with 18 bases in the middle. Germline CDR1 reads SGHTA; CDR2 reads FQGNSA. The CDR3 length is 15 residues. Findings and limits, study-wide: A median 6.5 months before onset, the model predicted ophthalmopathy.

RNA transcripts served as the template for amplifying TCR beta CDR3 regions. The HTBI set primed first-round TCR CDR3 RT-PCR. TCRdb recomputed calls from the multiplex PCR reads with MiXCR, one row per CDR3 protein. Found here are 480,000 or so distinct CDR3 sequences, around 50% of them singletons; the top ten hold 44%. Sequences were obtained from peripheral blood or thyroid tissue (not recorded which). The receptor was derived from an adult woman with Graves' disease, either hyperthyroidism or ophthalmopathy (not recorded which). The V and J genes are TRBV7-2 and TRBJ1-4; tentatively, D is TRBD1 (5 bases). The CDR3 region has the DNA TGTGCCAGCAGCGCACGCGCCGGGGCGGGGGAAAAACTGTTTTTT. It is translated as CASSARAGAGEKLFF.